This T cell receptor delta chain was identified during a study of gammadelta T cells in human blood. Germline V gene lookup returns CDR1 GEAIGNYY and CDR2 EKD. The CDR3 is 19 residues long. This clone has just a few counts. Its cognate antigen is unknown. A far larger clone is one base from this, pointing to a likely read error. The sample carries other DNA sequences with the same CDR3. TCRdb reanalysed the RT-PCR reads via CATT. The table includes a few hundred delta-chain clones, approximately 40% detected once. Notes on the study in general: Microbial exposure reportedly appeared to drive polyclonal expansion of innate gamma-delta T cells right after birth.

The source material was Vgamma9Vdelta2 gamma-delta T cells from infant blood. The TCR comes from a human donor. This rearrangement joins TRDV2 to TRDJ2, with 10 bases fitting TRDD3. The CDR3 region is CACDSLLGDAGTLTAQLFF. The CDR3 DNA sequence: TGTGCCTGTGACTCCTTACTGGGGGATGCCGGTACTTTGACAGCTCAACTCTTCTTT.